The rows below give T cell receptor beta chains drawn from one sample of a study of cytomegalovirus exposure and HLA in healthy donors. The method was immunoSEQ multiplex PCR; TCRdb's version includes in-frame clones alone and lacks a portion of them. This table has roughly 120,000 clones, 77% appearing once. The sample consisted of PBMCs. The receptors derive from a human donor in good health. CDR3s include the opening cysteine and the closing phenylalanine or tryptophan. A D gene is named only where the DNA matches it firmly. Part of the rows lack a size; the others show once, few, many or a class for expanded clones.

j_call clone_size d_call v_call cdr3_aa cdr3_nt
TRBJ2-1 - - TRBV7-7 CASSLGEAGNNEQFF TGTGCTAGCAGCTTAGGGGAGGCGGGAAACAATGAGCAGTTCTTC
TRBJ2-2 - - TRBV28 CASSLWLRVGTGELFF TGTGCCAGCAGTTTATGGCTCAGGGTAGGCACCGGGGAGCTGTTTTTT
TRBJ2-5 few TRBD2 TRBV6-5 CASRIAGVQETQYF TGTGCCAGCAGGATAGCGGGGGTACAAGAGACCCAGTACTTC
TRBJ2-7 - TRBD1 TRBV5-6 CASSLAGTGGKYEQYF TGTGCCAGCAGCTTGGCGGGGACAGGGGGAAAATACGAGCAGTACTTC
TRBJ2-2 - - TRBV10-3 CATLETGELFF TGTGCCACCCTGGAGACCGGGGAGCTGTTTTTT
TRBJ1-1 - - TRBV6-1 CAGGLMNTEAFF TGTGCCGGCGGCTTGATGAACACTGAAGCTTTCTTT
TRBJ2-2 few - TRBV29-1 CSVSKGGTGELFF TGCAGCGTCAGCAAGGGAGGAACCGGGGAGCTGTTTTTT
TRBJ2-7 - TRBD1 TRBV28 CASSRPLDRVYEQYF TGTGCCAGCAGCCGCCCTCTGGACAGGGTCTACGAGCAGTACTTC
TRBJ2-5 - - TRBV9 CASSVAGRETKETQYF TGTGCCAGCAGCGTAGCTGGGCGCGAGACGAAAGAGACCCAGTACTTC
TRBJ1-1 few - TRBV7-3 CASSPNGRGTEAFF TGTGCCAGCAGCCCAAACGGCCGCGGCACTGAAGCTTTCTTT
TRBJ1-2 - - TRBV19 CASSTGDGSNYGYTF TGTGCCAGTAGTACAGGGGACGGATCGAACTATGGCTACACCTTC
TRBJ2-7 - TRBD1 TRBV2 CASSGATGANYEQYF TGTGCCAGCAGTGGAGCGACAGGGGCCAATTACGAGCAGTACTTC
TRBJ1-1 - - TRBV5-1 CASSLSQGLSTEAFF TGCGCCAGCAGCTTGTCACAGGGTCTAAGCACTGAAGCTTTCTTT
TRBJ1-1 - - TRBV6-5 CASSLPGGTEAFF TGTGCCAGCTCACTTCCGGGTGGGACTGAAGCTTTCTTT
TRBJ1-2 - TRBD1 TRBV6-5 CASSYGQGVYGYTF TGTGCCAGCAGTTACGGGCAGGGGGTGTATGGCTACACCTTC
TRBJ2-1 - TRBD2 TRBV28 CASSLTASGSYNEQFF TGTGCCAGCAGTTTAACGGCTAGCGGCTCCTACAATGAGCAGTTCTTC
TRBJ2-2 - - TRBV5-1 CASSYDSLTGELFF TGCGCCAGCAGCTACGACAGTCTCACCGGGGAGCTGTTTTTT
TRBJ2-6 - - TRBV28 CASSLGTGTSGGRANVLTF TGTGCCAGCAGTTTAGGGACCGGGACATCGGGCGGTAGGGCCAACGTCCTGACTTTC
TRBJ1-3 - - TRBV5-1 CASSLAPKNTIYF TGCGCCAGCAGCTTAGCCCCAAAAAACACCATATATTTT
TRBJ2-3 - TRBD1 TRBV7-3 CASSSTGTGSDTQYF TGTGCCAGCAGCTCTACCGGGACAGGGTCCGATACGCAGTATTTT
TRBJ2-1 - TRBD2 TRBV9 CASSVFSGRGNEQFF TGTGCCAGCAGCGTATTTAGCGGGAGAGGCAATGAGCAGTTCTTC
TRBJ2-5 - - TRBV7-2 CASSLAVNPRVLQETQYF TGTGCCAGCAGCTTAGCTGTCAATCCTAGAGTACTCCAAGAGACCCAGTACTTC
TRBJ1-6 - - TRBV5-6 CASSLVPYSSYNSPLHF TGTGCCAGCAGCTTGGTTCCGTACAGCTCCTATAATTCACCCCTCCACTTT
TRBJ2-1 - TRBD2 TRBV28 CASSPGGSGRLNEQFF TGTGCCAGCAGTCCCGGAGGGAGCGGGAGGTTGAATGAGCAGTTCTTC
TRBJ1-2 few - TRBV6-1 CASSEEEMDREYGYTF TGTGCCAGCAGTGAAGAAGAAATGGACAGAGAGTATGGCTACACCTTC
TRBJ2-3 - - TRBV14 CASSQRGSTDTQYF TGTGCCAGCAGTCAAAGGGGTTCCACAGATACGCAGTATTTT
TRBJ2-1 - - TRBV5-6 CASRFRGFVGNEQFF TGTGCCAGCAGATTCAGGGGTTTTGTCGGTAATGAGCAGTTCTTC
TRBJ1-6 - - TRBV5-1 CASSLAGTRYSPLHF TGCGCCAGCAGCTTGGCCGGGACACGGTATTCACCCCTCCACTTT
TRBJ2-7 - - TRBV28 CASSFLAGSSEQYF TGTGCCAGCAGTTTCTTGGCAGGGTCTAGCGAGCAGTACTTC